The 14 T cell receptor beta chains below were found in one sample sequenced in a study of T-cell memory formation after mild COVID-19 (dated by TCRdb to the early 2020s). Library generation was performed with 5' RACE. The reads were generated on an Illumina NovaSeq 6000. TCRdb reworked the public reads: Q25 trimming with fastp, MiXCR clone assembly, productive beta chains retained. Entries are consolidated by CDR3 protein sequence, retaining the most common genes and DNA. Here the sample has about 190,000 distinct CDR3 sequences; 18% occur a single time. The ten largest clones add up to approximately 2.4% of the sample. Input material: PBMCs or a T cell subset sorted from them (not recorded which). Source of these receptors: an adult woman who had mild COVID-19 (a few samples of this study predate the infection). The sample titles of this study are shuffled in the database, so cell type and time point are left out; the donor was told from shared clones.

There are a few counts of this clonotype. The chain recombines TRBV4-3 with TRBJ2-7; TRBD1 is a possible D gene (5 bases). This CDR3 is built from 15 residues. V gave up 3 bases and J gave up 3 bases, with 15 bases separating them. CDR1 LGHNA and CDR2 YSLEER come from the germline V gene. The CDR3 reads CASSQSLQESYEQYF. The DNA for the CDR3 is TGCGCCAGCAGCCAGTCCCTACAGGAGAGCTACGAGCAGTACTTC.

This sequence joins TRBV7-2 and TRBJ1-1, with D unclear. V lost 5 bases to trimming and J lost 5 bases, with 21 bases between them. This CDR3 is built from 16 residues. Germline V gene lookup returns CDR1 SGHTA and CDR2 FQGNSA. The CDR3 spells CASSPKPRAGGTEAFF. Here the CDR3 DNA reads TGTGCCAGCAGCCCCAAGCCGAGGGCAGGAGGAACTGAAGCTTTCTTT.

This clonotype was picked up a small number of times. The chain uses TRBV6-1 and TRBJ2-3, with 10 nucleotides matching TRBD2. The CDR3 loop spans 16 amino acids. J was trimmed by 2 bases and V by 2 bases; bases with no gene match: 4. CDR1 and CDR2 from the germline V gene are MNHNS and SASEGT. CDR3 amino acids: CASSELAGVVTDTQYF. For the CDR3, the DNA is TGTGCCAGCAGTGAACTAGCGGGGGTGGTCACAGATACGCAGTATTTT.

This clonotype was seen a handful of times. This chain joins TRBV20-1 and TRBJ2-1; no firm D call. Germline CDR1 and CDR2: DFQATT and SNEGSKA (reference sequence). CDR3 size: 12 residues. Trimming shortened V by 0 bases and J by 6 bases, and 6 bases separated the two germline ends. The CDR3 sequence is CSARDDLNEQFF. The CDR3 region has the DNA TGCAGTGCTAGAGACGACCTCAATGAGCAGTTCTTC.

The genes are TRBV4-3 and TRBJ2-3; D tentatively reads TRBD1 or TRBD2 (5 bases each). The ends were cut back, 1 base at V and 1 base at J, with 9 bases in the middle. The CDR3 is 15 residues long. The germline V gene has CDR1 LGHNA and CDR2 YSLEER. CDR3 in DNA: TGCGCCAGCAGCCAAGGGGACGGACGCACAGATACGCAGTATTTT. Translating gives CASSQGDGRTDTQYF.

The sample holds many counts of this clonotype. This chain uses TRBV5-1 with TRBJ2-1, with 10 bases lining up with TRBD2. The germline V gene has CDR1 SGHRS and CDR2 YFSETQ. After removal of 0 bases from V and 6 bases from J, the junction contained 3 bases not matched to a gene. The length of the CDR3 is 15 residues. As DNA, the CDR3 is TGCGCCAGCAGCTTGGACGGGACTAGCGTCAATGAGCAGTTCTTC. It encodes CASSLDGTSVNEQFF.

CDR3 sequence: CASSHTGLAGTDTQYF. CDR3 DNA: TGTGCCAGCAGCCACACAGGACTAGCGGGCACAGATACGCAGTATTTT. The chain recombines TRBV7-2 with TRBJ2-3; 10 nucleotides agree with TRBD2. The CDR3 spans 16 residues. Germline values: CDR1 SGHTA, CDR2 FQGNSA. Trimming cost V 5 bases and J 1 base; bases outside gene matches: 6.

This clonotype was observed a handful of times. The chain combines TRBV18 with TRBJ2-7, with D maybe TRBD2 (5 bases). Germline V gene lookup returns CDR1 KGHSH and CDR2 LQKENI. The CDR3 has 14 amino acids. The V end was cut by 5 bases, the J end by 1 base, with 12 bases between. CDR3 protein: CASSADLESYEQYF. The CDR3 DNA follows: TGTGCCAGCTCAGCGGACTTAGAGTCCTACGAGCAGTACTTC.

This clonotype was seen a few times. The chain has TRBV4-2 and TRBJ2-7; TRBD2 might be the D (6 bases). Germline assignment: CDR1 LGHNA and CDR2 YNFKEQ. This CDR3 has 15 amino acids. V lost 3 bases and J 5 bases, leaving 17 bases between the germline ends. CDR3 sequence (DNA): TGTGCCAGCAGCCAGTCTCCTCGTCGGGAGAACGAGCAGTACTTC. This codes for CASSQSPRRENEQYF.

This clonotype was found a few times. This CDR3 is CASSFRGSGNTEAFF. Here the CDR3 DNA reads TGTGCCAGCAGTTTCCGGGGGTCGGGGAACACTGAAGCTTTCTTT. The chain carries TRBV12-3 or TRBV12-4 and TRBJ1-1, with D possibly matching TRBD1 (5 bases). The CDR3 covers 15 residues. Trimming pared 3 bases from V and 1 base from J, leaving 12 bases between.

This clonotype was counted a few times. The V gene is TRBV24-1, the J gene TRBJ2-1; 12 bases agree with TRBD1. The CDR3 spans 20 residues. Trimming took 1 base from V and 0 from J; bases not matched to a gene: 9. In germline, CDR1 is KGHDR, CDR2 SFDVKD. This CDR3 reads CATSDFPGTGGLSSYNEQFF. DNA for the CDR3: TGTGCCACCAGTGATTTTCCCGGGACAGGGGGCTTAAGCTCCTACAATGAGCAGTTCTTC.

V and J are TRBV5-1 and TRBJ2-5; maybe TRBD2 (6 bases). The V gene's germline CDR1 is SGHRS and CDR2 YFSETQ. CDR3 length: 14 amino acids. V was shortened by 4 bases and J by 1 base, with 11 bases between the two germline ends. CDR3 nucleotide sequence: TGCGCCAGCAGCCCCGGCGGGACCCAAGAGACCCAGTACTTC. Protein sequence: CASSPGGTQETQYF.

This clonotype showed up just a few times. V usage is TRBV20-1 and J usage is TRBJ1-1, with D hard to call. V was pared by 3 bases and J by 2 bases, with 13 bases between. CDR1 and CDR2 (germline): DFQATT, SNEGSKA (reference sequence). The CDR3 spans 14 residues. In nucleotides, the CDR3 is TGCAGTGCTAGGAAGGTGGGCAGTAACACTGAAGCTTTCTTT. Residues: CSARKVGSNTEAFF.

The J gene is TRBJ2-1, the V gene TRBV5-1; 9 nucleotides match TRBD2. The CDR3 covers 15 residues. Looked up from germline, CDR1 is SGHRS and CDR2 is YFSETQ. V shed 0 bases, J shed 6 bases, and the junction held 4 bases outside the gene matches. The CDR3: CASSLVAGGSNEQFF. CDR3 sequence (DNA): TGCGCCAGCAGCTTGGTGGCGGGGGGGAGCAATGAGCAGTTCTTC.